This TCR beta chain was obtained from a study of blood T cell repertoires in COVID-19. Study overall: Samples came from the United States, Italy and Spain, spanning acute and convalescent COVID-19. T cells, B-cell-depleted T cells, or PBMCs provided the cDNA or gDNA that served as material.

Trimming took 7 bases from V and 4 from J, leaving 17 bases between them. The CDR3 sequence is 15 residues long. Looked up from germline, CDR1 is WNHNN and CDR2 is SYGVQD (reference sequence). In the authors' workflow: Reference gene primer amplification in the assay estimated nucleated cell counts. Clones were sequenced by immunoSEQ multiplex PCR, and TCRdb holds only the in-frame ones, with some missing. The V and J calls and clone size were taken over from that table, and D and trimming were inferred from the DNA. The sample holds about 210,000 clones; roughly 90% are singletons and the top ten take approximately 10%.

This receptor was identified in a young man with acute COVID-19. The material sequenced was PBMCs or T cells enriched from blood (not recorded which). The V and J genes are TRBV10-1 and TRBJ1-3; tentatively, D is TRBD1 (6 bases). The CDR3 nucleotides are TGCGCCAGCACCTCCGACAGGTCCGAGGGAAACACCATATATTTT. Residues: CASTSDRSEGNTIYF.